One TCR beta chain is described in this entry. This CDR3 contains 18 residues. Germline CDR1 and CDR2: SGHTS and YDEGEE. The ends lost 7 bases at V and 2 bases at J; junction bases unmatched: 21. The sample belongs to a study of shared T cell receptors in the human thymus. Some clones are missing from TCRdb's copy, which holds only in-frame ones; the method was immunoSEQ multiplex PCR. The data hold 550,000 to 800,000 clones, with 80% to 90% observed a single time. These data were also reused for a study on human thymus T cells. As that report states: From resections taken during corrective heart surgery, the thymus tissue was obtained. Thymic TCR repertoires of unrelated people reportedly overlapped highly.

J is TRBJ2-7 and V is TRBV5-8; TRBD1 aligns across 7 bases. The sequencing input was thymocytes. This sequence originates from a girl under three years old with a congenital heart defect. The CDR3 region is CASATGTDEMKTPYEQYF. The DNA of the CDR3 is TGTGCCAGCGCAACCGGGACAGACGAGATGAAAACTCCCTACGAGCAGTACTTC.